These 7 T cell receptor beta chains came from one sample sequenced in a study of cytomegalovirus exposure and HLA in healthy donors. The PCR was carried out with 60 Vbeta primers and 13 Jbeta primers. Clones were sequenced by immunoSEQ multiplex PCR, and TCRdb holds only the in-frame ones, with some missing. Of 200,000 to 250,000 clones listed, more than 75% were seen once; the top ten hold roughly 1.3%. Sample: PBMCs. These receptors were collected from a human donor in good health.

J is TRBJ2-3 and V is TRBV9; a possible D gene is TRBD1 (5 bases). The CDR3 has 14 amino acids. Germline-derived CDR1 and CDR2 are SGDLS and YYNGEE. Trimming took off 0 bases at V and 4 bases at J, with 9 bases between the two ends. The CDR3 DNA follows: TGTGCCAGCAGCGTAGTACAAGGGGCAGATACGCAGTATTTT. This codes for CASSVVQGADTQYF.

This clone was seen once. The CDR3 bases are TGTGCCAGCAGCCAAGAGGGGAGCGGGAGGAATGAGCAGTTCTTC. The encoded protein is CASSQEGSGRNEQFF. The chain carries TRBV4-2 and TRBJ2-1; TRBD2 matches 9 bases. The CDR3 runs 15 residues. V shed 0 bases, J shed 7 bases, and the junction held 4 bases outside the gene matches. Germline loops: CDR1 LGHNA, CDR2 YNFKEQ.

The chain couples TRBV30 to TRBJ1-2; D gene unclear. The germline V gene has CDR1 GTSNPN and CDR2 SVGIG (reference sequence). The V end was cut by 0 bases, the J end by 6 bases, with 11 bases between. This CDR3 contains 13 residues. The CDR3 spells CAWSVGWGDGYTF. The CDR3 DNA follows: TGTGCCTGGAGTGTAGGTTGGGGAGATGGCTACACCTTC.

This clone occurred once. The V gene is TRBV9, the J gene TRBJ2-3; tentatively, D is TRBD1 (6 bases). Germline V gene lookup returns CDR1 SGDLS and CDR2 YYNGEE. The CDR3 has 15 residues. Trimming stripped 3 bases from V and 5 bases from J, with 16 bases between. The CDR3 protein is CASSASRQVVDTQYF. The DNA for the CDR3 is TGTGCCAGCAGCGCCTCCAGACAGGTTGTAGATACGCAGTATTTT.

The V call is TRBV30, the J call TRBJ2-3, with TRBD1 matching over 8 bases. With V trimmed by 5 bases and J by 3 bases, 10 bases remained unmatched. Germline CDR1 GTSNPN, CDR2 SVGIG (reference sequence). The CDR3 totals 15 residues. The CDR3 DNA reads TGTGCCTGGTCTGAGGACAGGGTGGGGACAGATACGCAGTATTTT. Translated: CAWSEDRVGTDTQYF.

The chain links TRBV27 to TRBJ1-4, with TRBD1 identical over 9 bases. Germline CDR1 MNHEY, CDR2 SMNVEV (reference sequence). This CDR3 has 17 amino acids. V gave up 5 bases and J gave up 1 base; unmatched junction bases: 8. In DNA, the CDR3 is TGTGCCAGCAGTCCTCGACAGGGGGAAGGAACTAATGAAAAACTGTTTTTT. This gives the protein CASSPRQGEGTNEKLFF.

The chain links TRBV2 to TRBJ2-2; 8 bases agree with TRBD1. The junction had 6 bases not matched to a gene; V was cut back by 6 bases and J by 6 bases. The CDR3 length is 14 residues. CDR1 and CDR2 from the germline V gene are SNHLY and FYNNEI. In DNA form, the CDR3 reads TGTGCCAGCAGACTGGACAGGGAGGCCGGGGAGCTGTTTTTT. As protein: CASRLDREAGELFF.